This T cell receptor (beta chain) was sequenced during a study of OX40 agonist ivuxolimab in advanced cancers. General notes on the study: The costimulatory receptor OX40 (CD134) was targeted by ivuxolimab, a fully human IgG2 agonistic monoclonal antibody. Prior anti-PD-1, anti-PD-L1 or anti-CTLA-4 therapy was permitted, and 30% to 50% of dose-escalation patients had received checkpoint inhibitors. Intravenous ivuxolimab was administered to patients every 2 weeks at six dose levels: 0.01, 0.1, 0.3, 1.5, 3 and 10 mg/kg. The paper describes the monotherapy dose-escalation part (N of about 54 patients) of the phase I trial of ivuxolimab. Of the approximately 54 dose-escalation patients, hepatocellular carcinoma was present in approximately 20, melanoma in some 15, renal cell carcinoma in 9 and head and neck cancer in 9. The dose-escalation cohort was about 86% male with a mean age of about 60 years, ranging from roughly 20 to 80. Partial responses occurred in three dose-escalation patients: two with cutaneous melanoma and one with hepatocellular carcinoma. The purpose of peripheral TCRbeta sequencing was to test whether ivuxolimab changed TCR sequence diversity and led to clonal T-cell expansion.

Genomic DNA was extracted from sorted cells for sequencing of the TCRbeta CDR3 region. The immunoSEQ Assay was used to sequence the TCRbeta CDR3 regions. TCRdb holds this immuneACCESS table with in-frame rearrangements only. Some clones are missing; in checked studies, unresolved V genes explain under half, and the rest has no known cause. This sample is represented by around 64,000 clones; 80% to 85% of them were singletons. The leading ten clones occupy around 5% of the sample. Patients with autoimmune disease history or receiving systemic immunosuppression were excluded from the trial. Peripheral blood for TCR sequencing was collected from all dose cohorts at baseline, on cycle 4 day 1, and on cycle 7 day 1. The samples were drawn from a first-in-human, open-label, multicenter phase I dose-escalation trial of ivuxolimab. The trial enrolled adults with locally advanced or metastatic head and neck squamous cell, hepatocellular, melanoma or renal cell carcinoma. Before TCR sequencing, CD4+ and CD8+ T cells were separately sorted from peripheral blood.

CDR1 and CDR2 are read off the germline V gene as MRHNA and SNTAGT. There are 16 amino acids in the CDR3, from cysteine to phenylalanine inclusive. Only the CDR3 portion is preserved as DNA: 48 bases, with reading frame beginning at the first base. Trimming takes 0 bases from V and 1 base from J, and the germline ends sit 11 bases apart. General findings and caveats noted by the study authors: Low levels of normalized T-cell clonal expansion were also seen in some nonresponding patients. Clonal expansion of both CD4+ and CD8+ blood T cells was observed from baseline to week 6 at doses 0.1 to 3.0 mg/kg. In the 0.1-3.0 mg/kg groups, partial responders were among the patients with the lowest normalized peripheral clonal expansion, particularly in CD8+ T cells. Which antigens the clonally expanded peripheral T cells were specific for was not determined. After ivuxolimab, more expanded clones were found on average in CD8+ T cells than in CD4+ T cells.

With respect to this clone: The target of this receptor is not known. No per-base quality is available; no much larger clone lies one base away.

The sample in question was CD4+ or CD8+ T cells sorted from blood, obtained in a trial of the OX40 agonist ivuxolimab. The sequence was obtained from an adult with an advanced solid tumor such as melanoma, head and neck, liver or kidney cancer. The V gene is TRBV6-4 and the J gene is TRBJ2-3; confidence is insufficient to name the D gene. The CDR3 is CASSDSVGRGTDTQYF. The DNA sequence is given as TGTGCCAGCAGTGACTCGGTCGGAAGAGGCACAGATACGCAGTATTTT.